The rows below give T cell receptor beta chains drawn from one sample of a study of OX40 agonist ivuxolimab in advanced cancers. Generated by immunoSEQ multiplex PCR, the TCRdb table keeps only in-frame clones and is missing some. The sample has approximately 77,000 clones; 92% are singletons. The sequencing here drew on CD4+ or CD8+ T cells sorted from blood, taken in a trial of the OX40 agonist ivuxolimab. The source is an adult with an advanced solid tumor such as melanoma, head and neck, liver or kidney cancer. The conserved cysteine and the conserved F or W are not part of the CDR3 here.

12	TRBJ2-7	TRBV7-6	ASSPGQPPYEQY
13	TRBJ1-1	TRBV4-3	ASSLSVGVSTEAF
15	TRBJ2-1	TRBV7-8	ASSQTPWGSGGSEQF
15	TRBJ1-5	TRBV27	ASSPGQGLERNQPQH
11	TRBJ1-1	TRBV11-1	ASSLSRFTEAF
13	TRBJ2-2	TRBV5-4	ASSLDPDNTGELF
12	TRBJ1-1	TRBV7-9	ASTIQGRDTEAF
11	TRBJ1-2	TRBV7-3	ASSLGLGRGYT
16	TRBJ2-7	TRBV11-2	ASSPPRASGIYSYEQY
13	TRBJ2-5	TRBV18	ASSPRDRGGETQY
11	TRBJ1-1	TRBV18	ASSTSGNTEAF
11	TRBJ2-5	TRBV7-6	ASSLGTGGNQY
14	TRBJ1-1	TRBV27	ASSLNQIVGNTEAF
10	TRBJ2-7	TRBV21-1	ASSKKDSSEY
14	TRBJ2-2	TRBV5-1	ASSLAGVLNTGELF
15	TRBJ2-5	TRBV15	ATSRGSGRVWQETQY
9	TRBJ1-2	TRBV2	ASRVDYGYT
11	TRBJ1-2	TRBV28	ASSYERNRDST
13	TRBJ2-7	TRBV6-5	ASSSGQPLTYEQY
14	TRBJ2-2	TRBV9	ASSVDPGRETGELF
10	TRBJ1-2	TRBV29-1	SVGLTGGGYT
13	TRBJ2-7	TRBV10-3	AISGGRGAVYEQY
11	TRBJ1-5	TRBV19	ASSLNRDEPQH
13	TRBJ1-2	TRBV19	ATAPGQRFNYGYT
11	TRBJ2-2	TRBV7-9	ASSLNSGGELF
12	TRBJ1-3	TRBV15	ATSRGGEGNTIY
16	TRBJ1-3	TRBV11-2	ASSPWAFRKISGNTIY
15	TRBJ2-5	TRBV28	ASSSGTLGTPAETQY
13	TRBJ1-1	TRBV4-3	ASSQEGARNTEAF
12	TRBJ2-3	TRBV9	ASSVVGAADTQY
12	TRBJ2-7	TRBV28	ASSRTSGSYEQY
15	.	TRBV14	ASSPRRGTGGAYEQY
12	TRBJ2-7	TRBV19	ASSMTSGSYEQY
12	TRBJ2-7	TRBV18	ASSPAGTSGEQY
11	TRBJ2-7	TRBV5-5	ASSMDRGNEQY
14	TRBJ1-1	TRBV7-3	ASSLNPPGGGGQAF
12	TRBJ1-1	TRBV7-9	ASSSTGLGTEAF
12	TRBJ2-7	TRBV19	ATTTSGSPYEQY
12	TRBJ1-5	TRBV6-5	ASSYDGGNQPQH
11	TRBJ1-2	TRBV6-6	ASSPGTNYGYT
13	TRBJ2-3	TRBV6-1	ASSERIGSTDTQY